The 13 T cell receptor beta chains given below trace back to one sample, sequenced in a study of blood T cell repertoires in COVID-19. Only in-frame clones appear in the TCRdb table, and some are missing; sequencing was by immunoSEQ multiplex PCR. The sample holds over 45,000 clones, approximately 88% seen once. Source material: peripheral blood. The receptors shown here come from a man aged 35 to 55 with COVID-19, enrolled during active disease.

The chain employs TRBV2 and TRBJ2-1; TRBD2 matches 13 bases. The V gene end was trimmed by 0 bases and the J gene end by 2 bases; junction bases not matched to a gene: 4. Germline CDR1 is SNHLY and CDR2 is FYNNEI. The CDR3 is made up of 18 amino acids. CDR3 bases: TGTGCCAGCAGTGAAGCAACTAGCGGGAGGGCCACCTACAATGAGCAGTTCTTC. Translated, it gives CASSEATSGRATYNEQFF.

In this sample, this clone is medium-sized. This CDR3 is CAWRGDSTGEKLFF. Written as DNA, the CDR3 is TGTGCCTGGAGAGGAGACAGTACGGGTGAAAAACTGTTTTTT. The chain is built from TRBV30 and TRBJ1-4; D may be TRBD1 (5 bases). This CDR3 spans 14 amino acids. Germline V gives CDR1 GTSNPN, CDR2 SVGIG (reference sequence). V shed 3 bases and J shed 7 bases, with 15 bases lying between them.

V gene TRBV7-3 combines with J gene TRBJ2-2; 8 nucleotides line up with TRBD2. Germline CDR1 and CDR2: SGHTA and FQGTGA. Trimming at V came to 4 bases and at J to 4 bases, leaving 11 bases not matched to a gene. The CDR3 length is 17 residues. The CDR3 is CASSSFASGGRTGELFF. CDR3 sequence (DNA): TGTGCCAGCAGCTCATTTGCAAGCGGGGGTCGCACCGGGGAGCTGTTTTTT.

The chain has TRBV13 and TRBJ1-2; 9 bases fit TRBD1. CDR3 length: 17 amino acids. Germline CDR1 is PRHDT and CDR2 is FYEKMQ (reference sequence). Trimming took 5 bases from V and 4 from J; bases not matched to a gene: 14. The CDR3 DNA follows: TGTGCCAGCAGCCCGGGGGGGGAGGACAGGGGACCCTATGGCTACACCTTC. Translated: CASSPGGEDRGPYGYTF.

The V gene is TRBV18, the J gene TRBJ2-3; no clear D. Per the germline V gene, CDR1 is KGHSH and CDR2 is LQKENI. The CDR3 runs to 15 residues. Trimming cost V 2 bases and J 0 bases, with 9 bases left between them. The DNA for the CDR3 is TGTGCCAGCTCACCAAACATTCCTAGCACAGATACGCAGTATTTT. Translating gives CASSPNIPSTDTQYF.

The chain is built from TRBV30 and TRBJ1-6; D ambiguous. CDR1 is GTSNPN, CDR2 SVGIG, per germline (reference sequence). This CDR3 spans 13 amino acids. Trimming left V 5 bases short and J 7 bases short, with 12 bases between. CDR3 protein: CAWGVNLNSPLHF. In DNA form, the CDR3 reads TGTGCCTGGGGGGTCAACCTAAATTCACCCCTCCACTTT.

The chain links TRBV10-2 to TRBJ2-7; possibly TRBD2 for D (6 bases). The germline V gene encodes CDR1 WSHSY and CDR2 SAAADI. V lost 5 bases to trimming and J lost 1 base, with 9 bases between them. The CDR3 sequence is 13 residues long. DNA of the CDR3: TGCGCCAGCAGTCAGGGAGGATCCTACGAGCAGTACTTC. This sequence encodes CASSQGGSYEQYF.

V and J are TRBV28 and TRBJ1-2, with a possible D match to TRBD1 (6 bases). CDR1 and CDR2 from the germline V gene are MDHEN and SYDVKM. This CDR3 has 13 amino acids. The germline V and J ends were trimmed by 6 bases and 8 bases, with 16 bases remaining between them. The CDR3 region has the DNA TGTGCCAGCAGCCTATTCAGGGGTGGAGGCTACACCTTC. Its translation is CASSLFRGGGYTF.

The chain joins TRBV30 to TRBJ2-7; a weak D match, TRBD1 (6 bases). V was shortened by 5 bases and J by 6 bases, with 17 bases between the two germline ends. CDR1 and CDR2 (germline): GTSNPN, SVGIG (reference sequence). The CDR3 is made up of 13 amino acids. The CDR3 reads CAWQGTRVTEQYF. The CDR3 DNA reads as TGTGCCTGGCAGGGGACACGAGTAACCGAGCAGTACTTC.

The V and J genes are TRBV21-1 and TRBJ2-6; the D call of TRBD2 is as the table states it, not checked on the DNA. TRBV21-1 is classified as a pseudogene. The CDR3 runs 15 residues. CDR3 coding DNA: TGTGCCAGCAGCAAAAGGAGCACTGGGGCCAACGTCCTGACTTTC. Its translation: CASSKRSTGANVLTF.

CDR3 nucleotides: TGTGCCAGCCAGCGCCACTACGAGCAGTACTTC. Translation: CASQRHYEQYF. The V gene is TRBV21-1, the J gene TRBJ2-7; whether TRBD2, the table's D call, matches the DNA was not checked. TRBV21-1 is a recognized pseudogene. The CDR3 consists of 11 residues.

The chain employs TRBV30 and TRBJ2-2; D perhaps matches TRBD2 (5 bases). The germline gives CDR1 GTSNPN, CDR2 SVGIG (reference sequence). The CDR3 totals 15 residues. V shed 2 bases and J shed 2 bases, with 12 bases lying between them. This chain's CDR3 is CAWSTPGRNTGELFF. As DNA, the CDR3 is TGTGCCTGGAGTACCCCGGGAAGAAACACCGGGGAGCTGTTTTTT.

The chain couples TRBV11-2 to TRBJ2-1, with TRBD2 identical over 9 bases. This CDR3 is built from 12 residues. Trimming removed 4 bases from V and 11 bases from J; junction bases left unmatched: 3. Germline V gene data show CDR1 as SGHAT and CDR2 as FQNNGV. Here the CDR3 DNA reads TGTGCCAGCAGCTACGGGACTAGCCAGCAGTTCTTC. This codes for CASSYGTSQQFF.